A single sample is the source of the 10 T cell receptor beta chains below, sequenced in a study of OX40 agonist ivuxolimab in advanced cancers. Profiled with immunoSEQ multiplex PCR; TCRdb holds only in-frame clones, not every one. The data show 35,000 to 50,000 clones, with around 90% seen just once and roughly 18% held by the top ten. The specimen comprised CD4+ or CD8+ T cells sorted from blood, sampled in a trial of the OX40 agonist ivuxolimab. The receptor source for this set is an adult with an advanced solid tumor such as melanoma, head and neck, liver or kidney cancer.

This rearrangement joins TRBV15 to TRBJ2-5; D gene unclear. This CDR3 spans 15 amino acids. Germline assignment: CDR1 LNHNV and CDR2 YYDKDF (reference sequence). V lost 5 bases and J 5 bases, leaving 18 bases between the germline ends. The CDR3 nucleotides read TGTGCCACCAGCGTACACTTGGGATATGGGGAGACCCAGTACTTC. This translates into CATSVHLGYGETQYF. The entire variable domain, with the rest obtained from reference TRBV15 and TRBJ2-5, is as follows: DAMVIQNPRYQVTQFGKPVTLSCSQTLNHNVMYWYQQKSSQAPKLLFHYYDKDFNNEADTPDNFQSRRPNTSFCFLDIRSPGLGDTAMYLCATSVHLGYGETQYFGPGTRLLVL.

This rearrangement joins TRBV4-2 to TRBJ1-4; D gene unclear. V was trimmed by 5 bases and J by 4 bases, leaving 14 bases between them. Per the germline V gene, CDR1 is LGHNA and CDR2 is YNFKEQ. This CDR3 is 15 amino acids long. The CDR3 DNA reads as TGTGCCAGCAGCTCCGCACATGTGAATAATGAAAAACTGTTTTTT. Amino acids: CASSSAHVNNEKLFF.

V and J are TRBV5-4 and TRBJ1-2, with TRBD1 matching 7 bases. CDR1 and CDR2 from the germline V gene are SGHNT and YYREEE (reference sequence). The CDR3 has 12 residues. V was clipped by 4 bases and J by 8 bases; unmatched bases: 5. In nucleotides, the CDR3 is TGTGCCAGCAGCCCCACAGGGGACGGCTACACCTTC. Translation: CASSPTGDGYTF.

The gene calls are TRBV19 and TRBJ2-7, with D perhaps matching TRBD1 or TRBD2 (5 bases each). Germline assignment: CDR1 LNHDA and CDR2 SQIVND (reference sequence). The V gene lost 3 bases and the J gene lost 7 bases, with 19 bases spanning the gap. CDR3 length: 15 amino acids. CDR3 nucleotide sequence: TGTGCCAGTAGTATCTTCGGGGCAGGGCCTGGGGAGCAGTACTTC. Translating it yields CASSIFGAGPGEQYF.

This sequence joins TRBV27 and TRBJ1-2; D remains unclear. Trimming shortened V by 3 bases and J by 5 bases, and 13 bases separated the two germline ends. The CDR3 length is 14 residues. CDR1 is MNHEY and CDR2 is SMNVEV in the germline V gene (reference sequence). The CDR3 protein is CASSLHSRIYGYTF. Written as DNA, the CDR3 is TGTGCCAGCAGTTTGCACAGCCGAATTTATGGCTACACCTTC.

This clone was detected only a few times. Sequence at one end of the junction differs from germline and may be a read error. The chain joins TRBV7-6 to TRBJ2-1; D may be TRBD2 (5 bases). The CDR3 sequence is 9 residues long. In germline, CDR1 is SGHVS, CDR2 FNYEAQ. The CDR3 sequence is CASSLIALF. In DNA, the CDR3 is TGTGCCAGCAGCTTAATAGCGCTCTTC.

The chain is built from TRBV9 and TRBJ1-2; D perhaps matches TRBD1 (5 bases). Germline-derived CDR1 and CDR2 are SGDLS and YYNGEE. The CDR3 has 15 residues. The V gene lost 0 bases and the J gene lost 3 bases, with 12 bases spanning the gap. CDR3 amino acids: CASSVGPQGDYGYTF. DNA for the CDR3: TGTGCCAGCAGCGTAGGCCCCCAGGGAGACTATGGCTACACCTTC.

DNA of the CDR3: TGTGCCAGCAGCTTAGGGCAGGGGACCACAGATACGCAGTATTTT. It specifies CASSLGQGTTDTQYF. The chain employs TRBV13 and TRBJ2-3; the D gene is possibly TRBD1 (6 bases). V lost 0 bases to trimming and J lost 2 bases, with 9 bases between them. Per germline, CDR1 PRHDT and CDR2 FYEKMQ (reference sequence). There are 15 residues in the CDR3.

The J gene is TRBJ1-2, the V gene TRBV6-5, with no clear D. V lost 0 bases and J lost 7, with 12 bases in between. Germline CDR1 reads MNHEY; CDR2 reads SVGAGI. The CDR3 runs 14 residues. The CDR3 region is CASSYSMEKGGYTF. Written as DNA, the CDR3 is TGTGCCAGCAGTTACTCGATGGAGAAGGGTGGCTACACCTTC.

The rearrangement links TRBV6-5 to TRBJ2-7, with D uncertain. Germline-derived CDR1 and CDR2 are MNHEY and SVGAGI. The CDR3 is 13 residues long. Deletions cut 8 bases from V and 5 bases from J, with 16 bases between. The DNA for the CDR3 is TGTGCCAGCCTAAACCCTGGGATTAACGAGCAGTACTTC. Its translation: CASLNPGINEQYF.